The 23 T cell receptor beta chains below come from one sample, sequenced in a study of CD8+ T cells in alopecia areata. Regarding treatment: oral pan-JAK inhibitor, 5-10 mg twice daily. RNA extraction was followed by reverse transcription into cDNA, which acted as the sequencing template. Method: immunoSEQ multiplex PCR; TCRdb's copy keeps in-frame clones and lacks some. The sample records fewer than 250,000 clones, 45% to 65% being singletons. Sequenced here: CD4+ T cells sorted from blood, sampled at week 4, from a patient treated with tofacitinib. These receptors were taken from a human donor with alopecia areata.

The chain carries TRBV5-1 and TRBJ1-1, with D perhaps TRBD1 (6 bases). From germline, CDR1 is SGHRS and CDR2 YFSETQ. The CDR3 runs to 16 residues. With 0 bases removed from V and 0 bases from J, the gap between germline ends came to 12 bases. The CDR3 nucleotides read TGCGCCAGCAGCTTGGATGGGCAGGGGATGAACACTGAAGCTTTCTTT. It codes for CASSLDGQGMNTEAFF.

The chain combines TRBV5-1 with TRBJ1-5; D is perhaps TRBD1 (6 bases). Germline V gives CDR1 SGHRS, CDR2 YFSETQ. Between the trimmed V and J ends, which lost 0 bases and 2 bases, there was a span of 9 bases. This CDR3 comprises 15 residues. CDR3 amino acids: CASSLDAGGNQPQHF. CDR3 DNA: TGCGCCAGCAGCTTGGATGCAGGGGGCAATCAGCCCCAGCATTTT.

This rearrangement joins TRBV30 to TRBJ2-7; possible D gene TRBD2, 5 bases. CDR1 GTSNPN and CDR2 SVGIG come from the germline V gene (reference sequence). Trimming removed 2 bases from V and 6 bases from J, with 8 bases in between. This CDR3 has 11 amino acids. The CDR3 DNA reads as TGTGCCTGGAGTCAAAGCGGCGAGCAGTACTTC. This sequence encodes CAWSQSGEQYF.

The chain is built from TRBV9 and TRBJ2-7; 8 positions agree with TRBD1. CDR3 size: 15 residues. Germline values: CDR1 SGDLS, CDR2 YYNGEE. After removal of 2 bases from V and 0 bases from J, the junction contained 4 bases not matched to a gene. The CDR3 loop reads CASSVGTGGSYEQYF. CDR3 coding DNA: TGTGCCAGCAGCGTCGGGACAGGTGGCTCCTACGAGCAGTACTTC. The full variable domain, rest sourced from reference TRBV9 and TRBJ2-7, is DSGVTQTPKHLITATGQRVTLRCSPRSGDLSVYWYQQSLDQGLQFLIQYYNGEERAKGNILERFSAQQFPDLHSELNLSSLELGDSALYFCASSVGTGGSYEQYFGPGTRLTVT.

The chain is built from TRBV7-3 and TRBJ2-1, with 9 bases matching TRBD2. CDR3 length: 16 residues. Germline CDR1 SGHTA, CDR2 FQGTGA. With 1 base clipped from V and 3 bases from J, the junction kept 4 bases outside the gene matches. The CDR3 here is CASSLNLAGNYNEQFF. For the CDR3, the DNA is TGTGCCAGCAGCTTAAACCTAGCGGGAAACTACAATGAGCAGTTCTTC.

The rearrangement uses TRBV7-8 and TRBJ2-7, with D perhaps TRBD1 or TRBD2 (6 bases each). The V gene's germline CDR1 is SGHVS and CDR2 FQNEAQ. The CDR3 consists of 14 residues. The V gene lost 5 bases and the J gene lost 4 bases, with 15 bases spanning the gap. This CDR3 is CASSPRGRAYEQYF. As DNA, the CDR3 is TGTGCCAGCAGCCCCCGGGGGCGGGCTTACGAGCAGTACTTC.

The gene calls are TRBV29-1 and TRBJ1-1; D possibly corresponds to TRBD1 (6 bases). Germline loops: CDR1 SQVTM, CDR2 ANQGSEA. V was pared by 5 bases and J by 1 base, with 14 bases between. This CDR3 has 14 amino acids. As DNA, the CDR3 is TGCAGCGTTCGTGACCCGACAGGGAACACTGAAGCTTTCTTT. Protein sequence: CSVRDPTGNTEAFF.

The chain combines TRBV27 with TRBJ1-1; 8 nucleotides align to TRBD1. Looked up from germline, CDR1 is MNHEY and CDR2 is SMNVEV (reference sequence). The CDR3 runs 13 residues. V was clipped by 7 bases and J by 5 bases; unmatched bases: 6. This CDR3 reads CASMDRVGTEAFF. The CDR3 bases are TGTGCCAGCATGGACAGGGTCGGAACTGAAGCTTTCTTT.

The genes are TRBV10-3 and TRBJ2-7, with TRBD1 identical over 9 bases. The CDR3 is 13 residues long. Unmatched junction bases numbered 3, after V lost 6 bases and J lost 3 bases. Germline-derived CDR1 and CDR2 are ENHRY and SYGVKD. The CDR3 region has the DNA TGTGCCATCAGGGGACAGGGCCACTACGAGCAGTACTTC. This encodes CAIRGQGHYEQYF.

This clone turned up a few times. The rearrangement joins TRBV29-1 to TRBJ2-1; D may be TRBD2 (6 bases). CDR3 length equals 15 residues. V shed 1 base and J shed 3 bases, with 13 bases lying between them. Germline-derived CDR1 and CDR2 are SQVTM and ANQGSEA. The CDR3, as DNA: TGCAGCGTTGAAGGCTACGGGACTTACTACAATGAGCAGTTCTTC. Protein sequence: CSVEGYGTYYNEQFF.

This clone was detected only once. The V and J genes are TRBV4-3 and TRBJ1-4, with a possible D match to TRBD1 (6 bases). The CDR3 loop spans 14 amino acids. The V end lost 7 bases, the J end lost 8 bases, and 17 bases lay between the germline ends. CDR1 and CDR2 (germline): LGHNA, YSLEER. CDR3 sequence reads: CASTRDRRPEKLFF. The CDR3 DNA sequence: TGCGCCAGCACCCGTGACAGGCGTCCCGAAAAACTGTTTTTT.

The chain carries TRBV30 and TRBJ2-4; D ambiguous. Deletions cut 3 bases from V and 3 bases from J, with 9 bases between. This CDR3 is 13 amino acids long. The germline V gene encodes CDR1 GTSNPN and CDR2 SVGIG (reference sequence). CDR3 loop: CAWRLVNKNIQYF. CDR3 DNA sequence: TGTGCCTGGAGACTGGTTAACAAAAACATTCAGTACTTC.

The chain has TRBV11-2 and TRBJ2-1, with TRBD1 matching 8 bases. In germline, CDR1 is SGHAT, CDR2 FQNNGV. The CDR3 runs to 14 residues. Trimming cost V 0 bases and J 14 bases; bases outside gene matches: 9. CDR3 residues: CASSLELKTGEKFF. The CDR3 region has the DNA TGTGCCAGCAGCTTAGAGCTGAAGACAGGGGAGAAGTTCTTC.

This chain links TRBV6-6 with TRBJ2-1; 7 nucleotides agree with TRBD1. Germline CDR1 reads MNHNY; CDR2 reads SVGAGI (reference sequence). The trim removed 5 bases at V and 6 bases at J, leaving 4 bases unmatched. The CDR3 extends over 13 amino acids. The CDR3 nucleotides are TGTGCCAGCAGTGGCCCAGGGGGCAATGAGCAGTTCTTC. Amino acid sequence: CASSGPGGNEQFF.

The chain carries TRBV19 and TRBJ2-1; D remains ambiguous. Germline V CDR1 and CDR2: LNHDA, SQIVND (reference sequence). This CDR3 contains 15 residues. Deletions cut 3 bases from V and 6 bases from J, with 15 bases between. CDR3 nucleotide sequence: TGTGCCAGTAGTATCCGCAGTGCGGCTTCCAATGAGCAGTTCTTC. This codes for CASSIRSAASNEQFF.

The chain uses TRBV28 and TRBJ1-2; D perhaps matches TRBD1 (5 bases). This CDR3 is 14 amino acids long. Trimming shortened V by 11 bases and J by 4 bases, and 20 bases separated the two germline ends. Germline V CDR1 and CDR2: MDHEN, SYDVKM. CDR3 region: CAANWGRFFYGYTF. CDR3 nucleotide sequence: TGTGCCGCAAATTGGGGCAGATTCTTCTATGGCTACACCTTC.

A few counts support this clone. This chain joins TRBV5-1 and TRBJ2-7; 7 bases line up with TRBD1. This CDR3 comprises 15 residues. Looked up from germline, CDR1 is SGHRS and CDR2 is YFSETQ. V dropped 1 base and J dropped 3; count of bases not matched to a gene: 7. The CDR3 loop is CASSLTDRKDYEQYF. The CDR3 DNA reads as TGCGCCAGCAGCTTGACGGACAGGAAGGACTACGAGCAGTACTTC.

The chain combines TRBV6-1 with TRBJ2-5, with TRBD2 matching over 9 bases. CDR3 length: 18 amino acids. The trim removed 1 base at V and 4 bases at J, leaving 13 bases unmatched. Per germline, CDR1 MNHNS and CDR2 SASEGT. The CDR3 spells CASSEGNSGRVGPETQYF. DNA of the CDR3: TGTGCCAGCAGTGAAGGGAATAGCGGGAGAGTCGGTCCAGAGACCCAGTACTTC.

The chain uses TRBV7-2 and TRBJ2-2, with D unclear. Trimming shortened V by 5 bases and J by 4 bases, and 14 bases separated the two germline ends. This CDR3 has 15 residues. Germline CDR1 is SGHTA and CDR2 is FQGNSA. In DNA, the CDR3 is TGTGCCAGCAGCCTCCGGACGGTGGTCACCGGGGAGCTGTTTTTT. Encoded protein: CASSLRTVVTGELFF.

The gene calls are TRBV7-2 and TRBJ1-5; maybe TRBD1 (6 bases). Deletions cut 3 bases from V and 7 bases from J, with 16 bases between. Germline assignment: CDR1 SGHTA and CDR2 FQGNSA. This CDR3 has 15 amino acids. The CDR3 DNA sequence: TGTGCCAGCAGCTTTAGGGGACATAAGGGGCAGCCCCAGCATTTT. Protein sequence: CASSFRGHKGQPQHF.

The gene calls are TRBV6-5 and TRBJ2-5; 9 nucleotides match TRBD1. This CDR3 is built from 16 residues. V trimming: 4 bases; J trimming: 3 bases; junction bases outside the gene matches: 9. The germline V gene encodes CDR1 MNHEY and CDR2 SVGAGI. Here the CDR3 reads CASSSPGTGREETQYF. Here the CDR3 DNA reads TGTGCCAGCAGTTCGCCCGGGACAGGGAGGGAAGAGACCCAGTACTTC.

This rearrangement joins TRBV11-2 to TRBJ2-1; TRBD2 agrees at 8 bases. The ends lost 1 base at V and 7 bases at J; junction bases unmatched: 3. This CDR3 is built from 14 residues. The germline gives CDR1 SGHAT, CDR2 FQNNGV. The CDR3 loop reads CASSLAGGQNEQFF. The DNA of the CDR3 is TGTGCCAGCAGCTTAGCGGGAGGGCAGAATGAGCAGTTCTTC. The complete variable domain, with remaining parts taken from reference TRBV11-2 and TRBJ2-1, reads EAGVAQSPRYKIIEKRQSVAFWCNPISGHATLYWYQQILGQGPKLLIQFQNNGVVDDSQLPKDRFSAERLKGVDSTLKIQPAKLEDSAVYLCASSLAGGQNEQFFGPGTRLTVL.

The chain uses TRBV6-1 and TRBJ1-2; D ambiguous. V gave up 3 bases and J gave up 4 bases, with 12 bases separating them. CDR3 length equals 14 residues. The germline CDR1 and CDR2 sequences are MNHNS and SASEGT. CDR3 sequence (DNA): TGTGCCAGCAGTGAGGTCGACAACGCCTATGGCTACACCTTC. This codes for CASSEVDNAYGYTF.